The 8 T cell receptor beta chains below all came from one sample that was sequenced in a study of T cells in women clearing cervical HPV infection (dated by TCRdb to 2016 to 2019). The protocol used for the library was the immunoSEQ multiplex PCR assay. TCRdb carries this immuneACCESS record with in-frame sequences only. Its versions omit some clonotypes, under half of them owing to an unresolved V gene in the studies checked, with the rest unexplained. This sample's table lists about 30,000 clones. Clones ranked in the top ten supply about 3% of the sample. Sequencing was performed on blood buffy coat. The receptors here all came from a woman between 18 and 75 years old with a cervical HPV16 infection that either progressed to CIN3+ or cleared (not recorded which).

A note on this clone: Sequencing ends 3 residues short of the CDR3 end; the germline J gene provides the rest. The chain recombines TRBV30 with TRBJ2-7, with 7 bases fitting TRBD1. J lost 1 base, V lost 3 bases, and 9 bases had no gene match. The germline V gene encodes CDR1 GTSNPN and CDR2 SVGIG (reference sequence). The CDR3 covers 15 residues. The part of the CDR3 DNA that was read is TGTGCCTGGAGAAGACCGGGACAGCTTTCCTACGAG. Amino acids: CAWRRPGQLSYE. The whole CDR3 region reads CAWRRPGQLSYEQYF.

Remarks on this clone: The CDR3 goes on 3 residues after the read ends, and that part is filled in from the germline J gene. The gene calls are TRBV12-3 or TRBV12-4 and TRBJ2-1; TRBD1 matches 10 bases. The CDR3 sequence is 15 residues long. With 1 base clipped from V and 4 bases from J, the junction kept 1 base outside the gene matches. CDR3 DNA, as far as it was read: TGTGCCAGCAGTTTAGGGACAGGGGGTTACAATGAG. This encodes CASSLGTGGYNE. The entire CDR3 sequence reads CASSLGTGGYNEQFF.

The CDR3 sequence: CASSRNRGSNSPLHF. The sequenced part of the CDR3 DNA is TGTGCCAGCAGCCGCAACAGGGGGAGTAATTCACCC. The V and J genes are TRBV4-2 and TRBJ1-6, with 8 bases that match TRBD1. The CDR3 end falls 3 residues outside the read, so it is completed with the germline J gene. The CDR3 runs 15 residues. V was pared by 4 bases and J by 6 bases, with 5 bases of the junction left unmatched. Germline CDR1 LGHNA, CDR2 YNFKEQ.

As for this clone: Read data end 3 residues before the CDR3 end; the end is taken from the germline J gene. The chain joins TRBV20-1 to TRBJ1-2; perhaps TRBD1 as D (5 bases). Per germline, CDR1 DFQATT and CDR2 SNEGSKA (reference sequence). The CDR3 totals 11 residues. Partial CDR3 DNA: TGCAGTGCTAGAGACAGGGCCCGC. Encoded protein: CSARDRAR. The CDR3 in its entirety is CSARDRARYTF.

A note on this clone: The read falls 3 residues short of the CDR3 end, and the missing part is taken from the germline J gene. The chain combines TRBV7-6 with TRBJ2-5, with 10 bases that match TRBD1. The ends lost 1 base at V and 3 bases at J; junction bases unmatched: 5. The V gene's germline CDR1 is SGHVS and CDR2 FNYEAQ. The CDR3 contains 16 residues. CDR3 protein: CASSLGGTGEEETQYF. The covered CDR3 bases are TGTGCCAGCAGCTTAGGAGGGACAGGGGAGGAAGAGACC.

Note on this clone: Read sequence stops 3 residues before the CDR3 end, and the germline J gene provides the missing end. Other DNA sequences in the same sample also yield this CDR3. The rearrangement uses TRBV15 and TRBJ1-1, with 7 bases fitting TRBD1. Germline V gene data show CDR1 as LNHNV and CDR2 as YYDKDF (reference sequence). The V gene end was trimmed by 1 base and the J gene end by 6 bases; junction bases not matched to a gene: 11. The CDR3 length is 16 residues. The DNA read from the CDR3 is TGTGCCACCAGCAGAGGGTATGCGAGACAGGGAGCTGAA. It specifies CATSRGYARQGAE. The CDR3 in full is CATSRGYARQGAEAFF.

Note on this clone: The read ends 3 residues before the CDR3 terminus; that terminus is restored from the germline J gene. The chain employs TRBV20-1 and TRBJ1-1; TRBD1 matches 9 bases. CDR1 is DFQATT, CDR2 SNEGSKA, per germline (reference sequence). With V trimmed by 2 bases and J by 2 bases, 3 bases remained unmatched. This CDR3 is 14 amino acids long. CDR3 protein: CSARSGQGNTEAFF. The CDR3 DNA, read in part, is TGCAGTGCTAGATCGGGACAGGGTAACACTGAA.

To note about this clone: One junction end disagrees with the germline gene, perhaps due to a read error. The observed sequence ends 3 residues before the CDR3 terminus, with the missing tail filled in from the germline J gene. This chain joins TRBV19 and TRBJ1-2; TRBD1 is a possible D gene (6 bases). Germline values: CDR1 LNHDA, CDR2 SQIVND (reference sequence). The CDR3 is 15 amino acids. CDR3: CASRPLTTGNDGYTF. The CDR3 bases that were read are TGTGCCAGTAGACCCCTAACGACAGGTAACGATGGC. Together with reference TRBV19 and TRBJ1-2, the CDR3 gives the full variable domain: DGGITQSPKYLFRKEGQNVTLSCEQNLNHDAMYWYRQDPGQGLRLIYYSQIVNDFQKGDIAEGYSVSREKKESFPLTVTSAQKNPTAFYLCASRPLTTGNDGYTFGSGTRLTVV.